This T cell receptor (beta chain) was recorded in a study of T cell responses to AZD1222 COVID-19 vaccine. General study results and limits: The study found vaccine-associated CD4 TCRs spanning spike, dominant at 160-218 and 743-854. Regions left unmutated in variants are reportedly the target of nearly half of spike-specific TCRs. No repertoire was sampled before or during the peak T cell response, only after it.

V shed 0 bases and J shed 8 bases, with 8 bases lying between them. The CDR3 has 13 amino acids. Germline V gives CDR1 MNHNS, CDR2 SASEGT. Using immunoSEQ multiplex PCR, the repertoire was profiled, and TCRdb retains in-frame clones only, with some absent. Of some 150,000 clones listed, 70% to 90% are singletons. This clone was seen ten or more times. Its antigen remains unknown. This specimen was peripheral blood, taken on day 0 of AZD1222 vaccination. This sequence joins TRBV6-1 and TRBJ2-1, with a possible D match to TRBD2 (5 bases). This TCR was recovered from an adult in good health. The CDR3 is CASSEAGEHEQFF. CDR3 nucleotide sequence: TGTGCCAGCAGTGAAGCCGGGGAGCATGAGCAGTTCTTC.